This T cell receptor beta chain comes out of a study of T cell responses to AZD1222 COVID-19 vaccine. Concerning this clone itself: The antigen remains undetermined.

The CDR3 consists of 13 residues. Looked up from germline, CDR1 is SGHTA and CDR2 is FQGNSA. Trimming cost V 1 base and J 3 bases, with 6 bases left between them. The protocol was immunoSEQ multiplex PCR, while the TCRdb copy is restricted to in-frame clones and leaves out a portion. The sample has roughly 150,000 clones; around 89% are singletons. Overall study results and limits: Donors were chiefly white British, with a greater number of females, and clonal diversity was perhaps underestimated. Repertoires were obtained only post-peak T cell response.

The V and J genes are TRBV7-2 and TRBJ2-5; D possibly corresponds to TRBD1 (5 bases). The clonotype comes from an adult in good health. The sequencing used peripheral blood, collected on day 0 of AZD1222 vaccination. DNA for the CDR3: TGTGCCAGCAGCTTAGACAGGAAAGAGACCCAGTACTTC. Translated: CASSLDRKETQYF.